The 25 T cell receptor beta chains below were found in one sample sequenced in a study of cytomegalovirus exposure and HLA in healthy donors. PCR involved 60 Vbeta and 13 Jbeta primers. Assay used: immunoSEQ multiplex PCR; TCRdb lists only in-frame clones, some missing. The sample records under 100,000 clones, about 86% being singletons. Input material: PBMCs. The origin of the receptors is a woman aged 70-85 years in good health and CMV-seropositive.

The chain recombines TRBV28 with TRBJ2-7; 7 bases match TRBD2. From germline, CDR1 is MDHEN and CDR2 SYDVKM. This CDR3 has 15 amino acids. J lost 5 bases, V lost 5 bases, and 12 bases had no gene match. CDR3 sequence reads: CASSTTWRGTNEQYF. In nucleotides, the CDR3 is TGTGCCAGCAGTACTACCTGGCGGGGGACGAACGAGCAGTACTTC.

The chain couples TRBV7-2 to TRBJ1-5; TRBD1 matches at 10 bases. Germline CDR1 and CDR2: SGHTA and FQGNSA. There are 16 residues in the CDR3. V was clipped by 2 bases and J by 3 bases; unmatched bases: 4. In nucleotides, the CDR3 is TGTGCCAGCAGCTTAAGGGACAGGGGAGACAATCAGCCCCAGCATTTT. This codes for CASSLRDRGDNQPQHF.

The J gene is TRBJ2-1, the V gene TRBV4-3, with D possibly being TRBD2 (5 bases). The V and J ends lost 4 bases and 5 bases respectively, with 12 bases between them. There are 14 residues in the CDR3. Germline lookup yields CDR1 LGHNA and CDR2 YSLEER. The CDR3 DNA reads TGCGCCAGCAGCCTCTGGACTGGCGACAATGAGCAGTTCTTC. It codes for CASSLWTGDNEQFF.

CDR3 loop: CASSVQQGALGGNTIYF. DNA of the CDR3: TGTGCCAGCAGCGTTCAACAGGGAGCATTGGGAGGAAACACCATATATTTT. The V call is TRBV9, the J call TRBJ1-3, with a tentative D call TRBD1 (6 bases). Germline V gives CDR1 SGDLS, CDR2 YYNGEE. Trimming pared 2 bases from V and 4 bases from J, leaving 19 bases between. The CDR3 runs 17 residues.

This clone came up once. The chain is built from TRBV7-3 and TRBJ2-1; D remains unclear. The CDR3 totals 13 residues. Germline CDR1 and CDR2: SGHTA and FQGTGA. Trimming pared 2 bases from V and 4 bases from J, leaving 6 bases between. Here the CDR3 DNA reads TGTGCCAGCAGCTTAGGTCGGTACAATGAGCAGTTCTTC. It specifies CASSLGRYNEQFF.

This clone has only a few counts. V gene TRBV10-3 combines with J gene TRBJ1-2; perhaps TRBD1 as D (5 bases). CDR1 is ENHRY and CDR2 is SYGVKD in the germline V gene. The CDR3 totals 15 residues. V gave up 9 bases and J gave up 2 bases, with 19 bases separating them. The DNA for the CDR3 is TGTGCCATTTGGGCAGGACCCTCAGGGAACTATGGCTACACCTTC. This translates into CAIWAGPSGNYGYTF.

The chain combines TRBV29-1 with TRBJ2-1, with TRBD1 matching over 7 bases. Germline V gene lookup returns CDR1 SQVTM and CDR2 ANQGSEA. V lost 4 bases and J lost 8; bases outside the gene matches: 8. This CDR3 is built from 13 residues. In DNA form, the CDR3 reads TGCAGCGTTGGGACAGGCCCTTGGGATGAGCAGTTCTTC. This encodes CSVGTGPWDEQFF.

This clone was counted only a few times. The CDR3 nucleotides read TGTGCCACCAGGTCAGGCATGAACACTGAAGCTTTCTTT. Translation: CATRSGMNTEAFF. The chain has TRBV15 and TRBJ1-1; D unresolved. This CDR3 has 13 residues. Germline loops: CDR1 LNHNV, CDR2 YYDKDF (reference sequence). Trimming stripped 6 bases from V and 0 bases from J, with 8 bases between.

This clone was recorded only once. V gene TRBV5-8 combines with J gene TRBJ2-5; 8 bases are shared with TRBD2. J gave up 1 base and V 4 bases, and 6 bases lay outside the gene matches. CDR1 is SGHTS, CDR2 YDEGEE, per germline. The CDR3 runs to 15 residues. This CDR3 reads CASSMLAGPQETQYF. The CDR3 nucleotides are TGTGCCAGCAGCATGTTAGCGGGGCCCCAAGAGACCCAGTACTTC.

The chain links TRBV5-1 to TRBJ1-2; D is unclear. This CDR3 is built from 13 residues. The V gene lost 4 bases and the J gene lost 7 bases, with 14 bases spanning the gap. CDR1 and CDR2 from the germline V gene are SGHRS and YFSETQ. CDR3 nucleotides: TGCGCCAGCAGCCTATCGGGAGACGCTGGCTACACCTTC. Its translation: CASSLSGDAGYTF. Together with reference TRBV5-1 and TRBJ1-2, the CDR3 gives the full variable domain: KAGVTQTPRYLIKTRGQQVTLSCSPISGHRSVSWYQQTPGQGLQFLFEYFSETQRNKGNFPGRFSGRQFSNSRSEMNVSTLELGDSALYLCASSLSGDAGYTFGSGTRLTVV.

The V and J genes are TRBV11-3 and TRBJ2-1, with TRBD1 matching 7 bases. This CDR3 is 15 amino acids long. The germline V gene has CDR1 SGHNT and CDR2 YENEEA. With 4 bases clipped from V and 2 bases from J, the junction kept 5 bases outside the gene matches. The CDR3 DNA is TGTGCCAGCAGCTCCGACAGGGATGCCTACAATGAGCAGTTCTTC. The encoded protein is CASSSDRDAYNEQFF.

The chain employs TRBV7-8 and TRBJ2-1; D not resolved. The V gene's germline CDR1 is SGHVS and CDR2 FQNEAQ. Trimming removed 3 bases from V and 3 bases from J, with 9 bases in between. The CDR3 is made up of 14 amino acids. The CDR3 region is CASSFTVDYNEQFF. In nucleotides, the CDR3 is TGTGCCAGCAGCTTTACGGTAGACTACAATGAGCAGTTCTTC.

This clone came up a few times. The chain couples TRBV28 to TRBJ1-2; 8 bases agree with TRBD1. V gave up 7 bases and J gave up 11 bases; unmatched junction bases: 15. Germline CDR1 reads MDHEN; CDR2 reads SYDVKM. This CDR3 has 14 residues. The CDR3 nucleotides are TGTGCCAGCACAGGTACAGACAGGGGATGGGCTTACACCTTC. Amino acid sequence: CASTGTDRGWAYTF.

This chain links TRBV10-3 with TRBJ1-5; 12 bases agree with TRBD1. The V gene end was trimmed by 5 bases and the J gene end by 2 bases; junction bases not matched to a gene: 7. Germline V CDR1 and CDR2: ENHRY, SYGVKD. This CDR3 region has 17 residues. The CDR3 region has the DNA TGTGCCATCAGTCCGGGACAGGGGGCAGGTGGCAATCAGCCCCAGCATTTT. It translates to CAISPGQGAGGNQPQHF.

The chain recombines TRBV6-5 with TRBJ2-5; D perhaps matches TRBD1 (5 bases). The CDR3 runs to 15 residues. The germline V gene has CDR1 MNHEY and CDR2 SVGAGI. V lost 7 bases, J lost 8 bases, and 23 bases lay in between. Here the CDR3 DNA reads TGTGCCAGCAATACTGGGGATGCAGGGAAAGGTACCCAGTACTTC. This translates into CASNTGDAGKGTQYF.

Here the CDR3 reads CASSITTGWDGGYTF. CDR3 nucleotides: TGTGCCAGTAGTATCACGACAGGGTGGGATGGTGGCTACACCTTC. V gene TRBV19 combines with J gene TRBJ1-2; 7 nucleotides agree with TRBD1. V lost 3 bases and J lost 7; bases outside the gene matches: 11. Germline V gives CDR1 LNHDA, CDR2 SQIVND (reference sequence). The CDR3 totals 15 residues.

This chain connects TRBV4-2 to TRBJ2-1; 15 bases align to TRBD2. The CDR3 runs to 15 residues. Trimming at V came to 4 bases and at J to 7 bases, leaving 2 bases not matched to a gene. CDR1 is LGHNA, CDR2 YNFKEQ, per germline. CDR3 amino acids: CASSPGTSGRNEQFF. In DNA, the CDR3 is TGTGCCAGCAGCCCAGGGACTAGCGGGAGGAATGAGCAGTTCTTC.

The chain combines TRBV30 with TRBJ2-3; 8 bases match TRBD2. Looked up from germline, CDR1 is GTSNPN and CDR2 is SVGIG (reference sequence). The CDR3 sequence is 14 residues long. Germline trimming cut 6 bases from V and 3 bases from J; bases unmatched to any gene: 8. In nucleotides, the CDR3 is TGTGCCTGCCGAAGGACTAGCAGTACAGATACGCAGTATTTT. Protein: CACRRTSSTDTQYF.

The genes are TRBV5-4 and TRBJ2-1; 14 bases are a match to TRBD2. Per the germline V gene, CDR1 is SGHNT and CDR2 is YYREEE (reference sequence). This CDR3 has 17 amino acids. V lost 4 bases, J lost 8 bases, and 11 bases stayed unmatched. In nucleotides, the CDR3 is TGTGCCAGCAGCCCGAGCGGGACTAGCGGGAGCGGGGATGAGCAGTTCTTC. Its translation: CASSPSGTSGSGDEQFF. The full variable domain, completed using reference TRBV5-4 and TRBJ2-1, is ETGVTQSPTHLIKTRGQQVTLRCSSQSGHNTVSWYQQALGQGPQFIFQYYREEENGRGNFPPRFSGLQFPNYSSELNVNALELDDSALYLCASSPSGTSGSGDEQFFGPGTRLTVL.

V usage is TRBV10-3 and J usage is TRBJ1-5; TRBD1 matches at 8 bases. The CDR3 runs to 13 residues. Trimming cost V 10 bases and J 6 bases; bases outside gene matches: 8. Per the germline V gene, CDR1 is ENHRY and CDR2 is SYGVKD. The CDR3 coding sequence is TGTGCCACTCAGGACAGGGCGGGTCAGCCCCAGCATTTT. This codes for CATQDRAGQPQHF.

The CDR3 sequence is CASTLGTGGWKTQYF. CDR3 sequence (DNA): TGTGCCAGCACCTTAGGGACAGGGGGCTGGAAGACCCAGTACTTC. The chain couples TRBV28 to TRBJ2-5, with 12 bases identical to TRBD1. Unmatched junction bases numbered 9, after V lost 7 bases and J lost 6 bases. This CDR3 is 15 amino acids long. Germline values: CDR1 MDHEN, CDR2 SYDVKM.

The V call is TRBV10-1, the J call TRBJ2-7; D is uncertain. The germline V gene encodes CDR1 WNHNN and CDR2 SYGVQD (reference sequence). CDR3 size: 13 residues. V shed 0 bases and J shed 4 bases, with 7 bases lying between them. In DNA form, the CDR3 reads TGCGCCAGCAGTGAGTCTTCTAGGTACGAGCAGTACTTC. Amino acids: CASSESSRYEQYF.

The chain employs TRBV19 and TRBJ2-7; 9 bases map to TRBD2. Germline loops: CDR1 LNHDA, CDR2 SQIVND (reference sequence). The CDR3 loop spans 15 amino acids. The V segment lost 2 bases and the J segment 9 bases; nucleotides outside the gene matches: 11. CDR3 bases: TGTGCCAGTAGTATAACCGGGACTAGCACCCCCGTGCAGTACTTC. It translates to CASSITGTSTPVQYF.

On this clone itself: Germline and junction disagree at one end, which may indicate a read error. The chain has TRBV7-9 and TRBJ2-3, with D unclear. The germline V gene has CDR1 SEHNR and CDR2 FQNEAQ (reference sequence). The CDR3 is 12 amino acids. CDR3 in DNA: TGTTCCAGCAGCCCGAGAGGAGATACGCAGTATTTT. Amino acid sequence: CSSSPRGDTQYF.

This rearrangement joins TRBV28 to TRBJ2-3; 9 bases align to TRBD1. With 4 bases clipped from V and 4 bases from J, the junction kept 6 bases outside the gene matches. Germline V CDR1 and CDR2: MDHEN, SYDVKM. This CDR3 is 15 amino acids long. In DNA form, the CDR3 reads TGTGCCAGCAGTTCCGGGACAGGGTTTTCAGATACGCAGTATTTT. Its translation: CASSSGTGFSDTQYF.